These 13 T cell receptor beta chains originate from one sample sequenced in a study of cytomegalovirus exposure and HLA in healthy donors. PCR involved 60 Vbeta and 13 Jbeta primers. Sequencing used immunoSEQ multiplex PCR; TCRdb keeps in-frame clones, though not all of them. The table has under 200,000 clones, approximately 59% seen once. The sequencing sample was made of PBMCs. These receptors were obtained from a man in his forties or fifties in good health and CMV-seronegative.

This clone was found a few times. The gene calls are TRBV28 and TRBJ2-7; D not certain. This CDR3 has 12 residues. V shed 2 bases and J shed 2 bases, with 4 bases lying between them. CDR1 is MDHEN and CDR2 is SYDVKM in the germline V gene. The CDR3 DNA follows: TGTGCCAGCAGTTTAACGGCCTACGAGCAGTACTTC. Protein sequence: CASSLTAYEQYF.

V and J are TRBV30 and TRBJ2-7; 10 nucleotides match TRBD2. V shed 5 bases and J 4 bases; nucleotides not matched to a gene: 8. The CDR3 is 14 amino acids. CDR1 and CDR2 from the germline V gene are GTSNPN and SVGIG (reference sequence). The CDR3 is CAWASGLAKYEQYF. The DNA of the CDR3 is TGTGCCTGGGCGTCGGGACTAGCGAAATACGAGCAGTACTTC.

This rearrangement joins TRBV7-9 to TRBJ2-5; 7 nucleotides agree with TRBD2. Germline CDR1 SEHNR, CDR2 FQNEAQ (reference sequence). The ends lost 5 bases at V and 5 bases at J; junction bases unmatched: 11. This CDR3 has 15 amino acids. The CDR3 is CASSLGPGGRETQYF. CDR3 in DNA: TGTGCCAGCAGCCTAGGACCGGGGGGTAGGGAGACCCAGTACTTC.

This chain's CDR3 is CATSRDRGGDEQFF. CDR3 DNA: TGTGCCACCAGCAGAGACAGGGGAGGGGATGAGCAGTTCTTC. V usage is TRBV15 and J usage is TRBJ2-1; D perhaps matches TRBD2 (7 bases). In germline, CDR1 is LNHNV, CDR2 YYDKDF (reference sequence). The CDR3 length is 14 residues. Trimming cost V 0 bases and J 8 bases, with 11 bases left between them.

The chain combines TRBV7-2 with TRBJ2-3, with TRBD2 matching over 10 bases. The CDR3 is made up of 17 amino acids. Unmatched junction bases numbered 8, after V lost 1 base and J lost 4 bases. The germline V gene has CDR1 SGHTA and CDR2 FQGNSA. CDR3 region: CASSLGRGTSDADTQYF. The CDR3 nucleotides are TGTGCCAGCAGCTTAGGCCGCGGGACTAGCGATGCAGATACGCAGTATTTT.

The V and J genes are TRBV6-5 and TRBJ1-5; the D is unclear. Germline V gene lookup returns CDR1 MNHEY and CDR2 SVGAGI. This CDR3 contains 14 residues. The V end was cut by 5 bases, the J end by 4 bases, with 12 bases between. The CDR3 nucleotides are TGTGCCAGCAGTGCGTTCGGGGAAAATCAGCCCCAGCATTTT. Its protein product is CASSAFGENQPQHF.

The chain uses TRBV7-2 and TRBJ1-2; TRBD1 might be the D (6 bases). The CDR3 runs 15 residues. The V end was cut by 5 bases, the J end by 0 bases, with 13 bases between. The V gene's germline CDR1 is SGHTA and CDR2 FQGNSA. CDR3 nucleotide sequence: TGTGCCAGCAGCCTACAGGGTCCCCCTAACTATGGCTACACCTTC. Translated: CASSLQGPPNYGYTF.

J is TRBJ2-5 and V is TRBV12-2; the D call of TRBD2 is as the table states it, not checked on the DNA. The tail of the sequence fits TRBJ2-7 better, so the J call may be wrong. TRBV12-2 is a known pseudogene. This CDR3 region has 17 residues. For the CDR3, the DNA is TGTGCAAGTCGCTTAGGGGCTCTAGCAGAGGATACCTACGAGCAGTACTTC. Protein: CASRLGALAEDTYEQYF.

The V call is TRBV6-1, the J call TRBJ2-7, with D unclear. The CDR3 runs 13 residues. V was pared by 2 bases and J by 8 bases, with 13 bases between. Germline V gene data show CDR1 as MNHNS and CDR2 as SASEGT. The CDR3 protein is CASSEKERRKQYF. The DNA of the CDR3 is TGTGCCAGCAGTGAAAAGGAGAGGCGCAAGCAGTACTTC.

The chain uses TRBV5-4 and TRBJ2-3, with a weak D call TRBD1 (5 bases). The germline V and J ends were trimmed by 3 bases and 1 base, with 12 bases remaining between them. This CDR3 is 15 amino acids long. Germline V lookup: CDR1 SGHNT, CDR2 YYREEE (reference sequence). CDR3 amino acids: CASSSDSRGTDTQYF. The CDR3 nucleotides read TGTGCCAGCAGCTCTGACAGCCGCGGCACAGATACGCAGTATTTT.

This chain joins TRBV7-2 and TRBJ1-1; D might be TRBD1 (6 bases). Germline V gives CDR1 SGHTA, CDR2 FQGNSA. This CDR3 comprises 15 residues. Trimming shortened V by 7 bases and J by 2 bases, and 17 bases separated the two germline ends. The CDR3 DNA follows: TGTGCCAGCACCCTTACCGGACAGCTCAACACTGAAGCTTTCTTT. It yields the protein CASTLTGQLNTEAFF.

J is TRBJ2-3 and V is TRBV14; possible D gene TRBD1, 5 bases. Per the germline V gene, CDR1 is SGHDN and CDR2 is FVKESK. The germline V and J ends were trimmed by 3 bases and 3 bases, with 7 bases remaining between them. The CDR3 contains 13 residues. CDR3 amino acids: CASSQYRTDTQYF. CDR3 bases: TGTGCCAGCAGCCAGTACAGGACAGATACGCAGTATTTT.

This clone showed up just once. The gene calls are TRBV19 and TRBJ2-1; possible D gene TRBD1, 6 bases. The CDR3 length is 17 residues. V shed 4 bases and J shed 6 bases, with 22 bases lying between them. Germline CDR1 reads LNHDA; CDR2 reads SQIVND (reference sequence). The CDR3 sequence: CASSTPGLGARLNEQFF. The CDR3 region has the DNA TGTGCCAGTAGTACCCCAGGCTTGGGGGCGCGCCTCAATGAGCAGTTCTTC.